This T cell receptor beta chain was recorded in a study of T cells in Graves' hyperthyroidism and ophthalmopathy (dated 2019 in TCRdb). Turning to the overall study: Peripheral blood samples were taken at the time of initial diagnosis, prior to any treatment. A discovery cohort of approximately 97 patients, approximately 45 with Graves' ophthalmopathy and approximately 55 with stable Graves' hyperthyroidism, was used to find distinguishing TCR V-J signatures. Whether ophthalmopathy could be predicted prospectively was tested in an independent validation cohort made up of approximately 19 hyperthyroidism patients plus 17 patients who later progressed to ophthalmopathy. The 95 to 100 discovery patients were randomly divided into training and test sets at a 7:3 ratio. In addition, the study compared T-cell repertoires in thyroid tissue and in blood from about 6 Graves' hyperthyroidism patients. Following sampling, methimazole starting at 30 mg daily was given to hyperthyroidism patients, and high-dose intravenous methylprednisolone was given to ophthalmopathy patients. According to the paper, TCR Vbeta CDR3 sequencing was carried out on approximately 140 peripheral blood samples, which came from about 45 ophthalmopathy, 80 or so hyperthyroidism and roughly 17 progressor patients. Study-wide conclusions, independent of this receptor: Most expanded thyroid clonotypes (frequency above 0.001) were also found in blood, which suggests that blood repertoires may mirror thyroid immune responses. A 13 V-J signature model separated ophthalmopathy from stable hyperthyroidism, with about 90% sensitivity and around 84% specificity in cross-validation and 80%/75% in testing. No statistical method was used to fix the sample size in advance, and group allocation was not hidden from the investigators. In validation, the model predicted progression to ophthalmopathy with approximately 71% sensitivity and less than 80% specificity, a median of about 6.7 months before onset.

TCR beta CDR3 regions were amplified from RNA transcripts. A first-round RT-PCR of the TCR CDR3 used the HTBI primer set with the Qiagen OneStep RT-PCR kit. A second multiplex PCR round built the libraries, followed by size selection and purification. Sequencing of the libraries was done on an Illumina HiSeq2000 using paired-end 100 bp reads. The original methods were these. SOAPnuke was used to process the raw data, removing reads that contained adapters or uncalled bases, had a mean Phred below 15, or lacked an exact match to the constant primer or identifier. High-quality paired reads were merged with COPE v1.2.5, and unique nucleotide sequences were defined as clonotypes. MiTCR v1.1 was used to align clonotypes to the IMGT TRBV, TRBD and TRBJ reference segments. The analysis was restricted to V-J combinations with a frequency above 0.0001, which together covered just over 98% of the repertoires. The TCS score was defined as the ratio of F50 (clonal expansion) to E x V (chaos), calculated using BLOSUM62-based TCRdist between CDR3 peptides within each V-J. Welch's t-statistics and random forest reduced roughly 500 V-J features to roughly 13, which were used in a naive Bayes classifier (R e1071). TCRdb's own reprocessing of the public reads used fastp at Q25 and MiXCR and kept productive beta chains. Rows are combined by CDR3 protein, so each entry shows the most common genes and DNA. These V and J calls are TCRdb output, not the study's own analysis. The sample profile shows roughly 400,000 distinct CDR3 sequences; 11% to 15% of them were found once. 25% to 30% of the sample goes to the ten largest clones.

In its sample, this clonotype was seen many times. There is no known antigen for this receptor. No much larger clone is present one base from it, and per-base qualities are unavailable. V was cut back by 6 bases and J by 2 bases, leaving a gap of 17 bases between them. The CDR3 numbers 16 residues from cysteine through phenylalanine. Only the CDR3 portion is preserved as DNA: 48 bases, with reading frame beginning at the first base. CDR1 and CDR2 are drawn from the germline V gene: SGHAT, FQNNGV. In the ophthalmopathy patients, disease was moderately to severely active, with a Clinical Activity Score of 3 or more, a NOSPECS grade of 4 or more, and a duration of less than 3 months. Any patient with an uncontrolled infection, another autoimmune disease, pregnancy or lactation was excluded. Diagnoses were established on the basis of clinical symptoms, serum thyroxine and TRAb, thyroid ultrasound, and orbital computed tomography. PBMCs were separated from 10 ml of fresh peripheral blood using Ficoll-Paque density gradient centrifugation. Trizol reagent was used to extract total RNA, and RNA quality was then checked on an Agilent 2100 Bioanalyzer.

The sequence derives from a man in his fifties with Graves' ophthalmopathy. Sequencing was carried out using blood. The chain employs TRBV11-2 and TRBJ2-1; the D gene cannot be named for sure. The encoded CDR3 is CASRTEGAATYNEQFF. Here is the DNA: TGTGCCAGCAGGACCGAAGGAGCAGCTACCTACAATGAGCAGTTCTTC.